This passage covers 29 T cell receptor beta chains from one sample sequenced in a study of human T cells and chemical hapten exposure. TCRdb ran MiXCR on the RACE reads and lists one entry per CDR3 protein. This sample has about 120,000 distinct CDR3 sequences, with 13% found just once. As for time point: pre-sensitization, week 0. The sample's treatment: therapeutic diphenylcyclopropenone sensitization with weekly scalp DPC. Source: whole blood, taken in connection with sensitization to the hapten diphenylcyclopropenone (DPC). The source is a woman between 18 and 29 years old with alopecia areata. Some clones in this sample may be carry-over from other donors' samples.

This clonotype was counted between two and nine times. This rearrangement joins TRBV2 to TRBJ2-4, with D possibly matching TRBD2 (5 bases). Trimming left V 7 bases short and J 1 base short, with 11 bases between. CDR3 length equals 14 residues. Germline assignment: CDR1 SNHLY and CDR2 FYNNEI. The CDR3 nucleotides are TGTGCCAGCAATGGTGCGGGTGCCAAAAACATTCAGTACTTC. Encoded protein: CASNGAGAKNIQYF.

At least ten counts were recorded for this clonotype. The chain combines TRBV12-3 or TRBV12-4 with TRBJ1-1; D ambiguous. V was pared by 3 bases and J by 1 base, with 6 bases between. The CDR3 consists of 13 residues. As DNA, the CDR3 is TGTGCCAGCAGTTTGGTGTCGAACACTGAAGCTTTCTTT. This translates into CASSLVSNTEAFF.

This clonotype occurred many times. This CDR3 is CSVRDSTEAFF. The CDR3 region has the DNA TGCAGCGTTCGAGACAGCACTGAAGCTTTCTTT. The genes are TRBV29-1 and TRBJ1-1, with a weak D call TRBD1 (5 bases). This CDR3 has 11 residues. Trimming cost V 5 bases and J 4 bases, with 8 bases left between them. The germline CDR1 and CDR2 sequences are SQVTM and ANQGSEA.

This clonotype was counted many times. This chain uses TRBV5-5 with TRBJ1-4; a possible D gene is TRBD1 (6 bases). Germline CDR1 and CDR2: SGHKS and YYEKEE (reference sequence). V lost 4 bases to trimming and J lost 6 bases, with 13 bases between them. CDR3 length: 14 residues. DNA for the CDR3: TGTGCCAGCAGCCTACAGGGTTCGGATGAAAAACTGTTTTTT. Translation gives CASSLQGSDEKLFF.

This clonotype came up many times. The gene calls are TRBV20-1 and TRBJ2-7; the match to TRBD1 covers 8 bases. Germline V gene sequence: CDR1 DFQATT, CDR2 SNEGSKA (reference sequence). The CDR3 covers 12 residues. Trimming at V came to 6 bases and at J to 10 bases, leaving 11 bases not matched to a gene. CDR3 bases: TGCAGTGCCGCCGGGACAGGCCCCTCTCAGTACTTC. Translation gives CSAAGTGPSQYF.

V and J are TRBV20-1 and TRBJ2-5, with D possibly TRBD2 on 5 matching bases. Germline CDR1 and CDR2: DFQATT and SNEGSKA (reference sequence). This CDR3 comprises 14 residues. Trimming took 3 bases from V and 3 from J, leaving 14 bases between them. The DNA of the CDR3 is TGCAGTGCTAGTACTAGTATTAGGGAAGAGACCCAGTACTTC. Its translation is CSASTSIREETQYF.

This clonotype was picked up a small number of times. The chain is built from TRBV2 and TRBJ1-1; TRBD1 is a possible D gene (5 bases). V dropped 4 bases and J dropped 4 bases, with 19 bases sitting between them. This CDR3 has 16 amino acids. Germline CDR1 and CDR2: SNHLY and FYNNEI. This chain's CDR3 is CASSAGTRRKGTEAFF. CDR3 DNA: TGTGCCAGCAGTGCCGGGACCCGGCGGAAAGGCACTGAAGCTTTCTTT.

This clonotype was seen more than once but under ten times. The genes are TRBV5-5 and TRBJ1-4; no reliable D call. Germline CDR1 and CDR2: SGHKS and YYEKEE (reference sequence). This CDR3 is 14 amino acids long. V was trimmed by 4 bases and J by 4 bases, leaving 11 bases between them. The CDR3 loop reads CASSNRTYNEKLFF. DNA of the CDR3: TGTGCCAGCAGCAACCGGACCTATAATGAAAAACTGTTTTTT.

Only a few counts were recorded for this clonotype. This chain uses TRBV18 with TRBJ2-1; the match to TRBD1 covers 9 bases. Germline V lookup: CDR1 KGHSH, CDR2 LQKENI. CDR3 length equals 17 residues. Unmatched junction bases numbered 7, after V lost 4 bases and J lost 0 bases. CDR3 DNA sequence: TGTGCCAGCTCACAACGGACAGGGGCAAGCTCCTACAATGAGCAGTTCTTC. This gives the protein CASSQRTGASSYNEQFF.

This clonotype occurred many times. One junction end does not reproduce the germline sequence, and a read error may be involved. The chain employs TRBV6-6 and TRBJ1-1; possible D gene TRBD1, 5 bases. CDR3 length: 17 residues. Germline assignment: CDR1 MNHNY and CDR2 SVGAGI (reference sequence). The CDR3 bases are TGTGCCAGCAGTTACCGCGTCATGGGGACCCCGAACGCTGAAGCTTTCTTT. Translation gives CASSYRVMGTPNAEAFF.

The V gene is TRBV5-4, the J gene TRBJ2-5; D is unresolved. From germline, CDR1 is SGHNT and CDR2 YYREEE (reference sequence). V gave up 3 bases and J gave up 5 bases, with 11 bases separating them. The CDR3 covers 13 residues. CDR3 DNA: TGTGCCAGCAGCTCCGGGCCCTTGGAGACCCAGTACTTC. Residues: CASSSGPLETQYF. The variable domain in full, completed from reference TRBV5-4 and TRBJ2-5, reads ETGVTQSPTHLIKTRGQQVTLRCSSQSGHNTVSWYQQALGQGPQFIFQYYREEENGRGNFPPRFSGLQFPNYSSELNVNALELDDSALYLCASSSGPLETQYFGPGTRLLVL.

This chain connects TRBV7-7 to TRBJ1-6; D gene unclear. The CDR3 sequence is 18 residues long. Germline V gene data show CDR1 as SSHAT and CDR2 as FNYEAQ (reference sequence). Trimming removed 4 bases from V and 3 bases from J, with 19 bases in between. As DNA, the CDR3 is TGTGCCAGCAGCTCAAAGACCGAGCCTCCCATCTATAATTCACCCCTCCACTTT. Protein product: CASSSKTEPPIYNSPLHF.

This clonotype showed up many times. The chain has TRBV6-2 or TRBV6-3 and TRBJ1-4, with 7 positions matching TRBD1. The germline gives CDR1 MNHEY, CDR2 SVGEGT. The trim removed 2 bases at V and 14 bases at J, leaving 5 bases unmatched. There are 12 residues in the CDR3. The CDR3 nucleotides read TGTGCCAGCAGTTACCGAGGGGGCGATCTGTTTTTT. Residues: CASSYRGGDLFF.

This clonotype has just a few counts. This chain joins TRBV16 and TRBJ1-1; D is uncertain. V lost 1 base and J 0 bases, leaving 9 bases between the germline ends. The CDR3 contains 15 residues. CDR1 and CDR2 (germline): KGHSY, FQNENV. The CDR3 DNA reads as TGTGCCAGCAGCCAATTAATATTGATGAACACTGAAGCTTTCTTT. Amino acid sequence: CASSQLILMNTEAFF.

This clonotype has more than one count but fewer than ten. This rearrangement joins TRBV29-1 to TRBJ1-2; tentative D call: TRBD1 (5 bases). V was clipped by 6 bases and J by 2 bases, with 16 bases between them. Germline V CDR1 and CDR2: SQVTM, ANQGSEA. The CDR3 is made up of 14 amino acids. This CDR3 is CSVAEDSRNYGYTF. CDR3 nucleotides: TGCAGCGTCGCGGAAGACAGCCGGAACTATGGCTACACCTTC.

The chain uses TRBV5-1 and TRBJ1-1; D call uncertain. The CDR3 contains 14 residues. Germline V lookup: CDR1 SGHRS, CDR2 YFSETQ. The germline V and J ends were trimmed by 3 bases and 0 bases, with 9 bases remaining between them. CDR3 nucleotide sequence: TGCGCCAGCAGCTCGAACAGCATGAACACTGAAGCTTTCTTT. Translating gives CASSSNSMNTEAFF. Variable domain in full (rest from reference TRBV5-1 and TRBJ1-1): KAGVTQTPRYLIKTRGQQVTLSCSPISGHRSVSWYQQTPGQGLQFLFEYFSETQRNKGNFPGRFSGRQFSNSRSEMNVSTLELGDSALYLCASSSNSMNTEAFFGQGTRLTVV.

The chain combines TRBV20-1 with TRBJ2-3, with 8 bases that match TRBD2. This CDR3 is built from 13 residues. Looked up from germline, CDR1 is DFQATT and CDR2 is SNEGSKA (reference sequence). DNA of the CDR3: TGCAGCGAGCGGGGGTTTTCCACAGATACGCAGTATTTT. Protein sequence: CSERGFSTDTQYF.

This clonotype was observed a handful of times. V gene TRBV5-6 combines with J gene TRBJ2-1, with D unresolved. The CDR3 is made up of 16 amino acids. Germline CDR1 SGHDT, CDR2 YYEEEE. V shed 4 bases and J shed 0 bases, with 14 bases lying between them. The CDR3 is CASSRTASSSYNEQFF. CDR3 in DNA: TGTGCCAGCAGCAGAACGGCCTCAAGCTCCTACAATGAGCAGTTCTTC.

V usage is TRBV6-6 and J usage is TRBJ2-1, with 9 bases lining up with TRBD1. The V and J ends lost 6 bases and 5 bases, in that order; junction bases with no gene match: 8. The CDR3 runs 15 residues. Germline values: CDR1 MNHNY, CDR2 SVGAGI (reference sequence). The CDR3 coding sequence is TGTGCCAGCAGAAATCCGGGACAGGGAAACAATGAGCAGTTCTTC. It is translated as CASRNPGQGNNEQFF.

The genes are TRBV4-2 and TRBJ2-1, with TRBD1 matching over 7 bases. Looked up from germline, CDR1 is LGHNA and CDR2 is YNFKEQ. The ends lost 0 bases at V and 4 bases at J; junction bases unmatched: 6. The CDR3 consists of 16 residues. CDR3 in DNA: TGTGCCAGCAGCCAAGACGCCTCGGGACAGTACAATGAGCAGTTCTTC. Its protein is CASSQDASGQYNEQFF.

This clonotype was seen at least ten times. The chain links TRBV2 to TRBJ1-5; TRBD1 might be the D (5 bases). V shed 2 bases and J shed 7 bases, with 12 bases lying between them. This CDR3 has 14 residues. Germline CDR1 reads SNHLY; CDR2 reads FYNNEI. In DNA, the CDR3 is TGTGCCAGCAGTGAAATCAGGGTGGGCCAGCCCCAGCATTTT. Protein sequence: CASSEIRVGQPQHF.

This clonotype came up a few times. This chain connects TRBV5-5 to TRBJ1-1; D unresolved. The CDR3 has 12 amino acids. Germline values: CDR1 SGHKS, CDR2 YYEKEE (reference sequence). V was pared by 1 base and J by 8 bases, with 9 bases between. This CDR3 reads CASSLRSGEAFF. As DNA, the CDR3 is TGTGCCAGCAGCTTGCGGTCCGGGGAAGCTTTCTTT.

The CDR3 DNA follows: TGTGCCAGCAAGTTGTCGAGTAGCACAGATACGCAGTATTTT. It codes for CASKLSSSTDTQYF. The gene calls are TRBV3-1 and TRBJ2-3; unclear D gene. V lost 7 bases and J 0 bases, leaving 11 bases between the germline ends. The CDR3 loop spans 14 amino acids. Germline CDR1 is LGHDT and CDR2 is YNNKEL (reference sequence).

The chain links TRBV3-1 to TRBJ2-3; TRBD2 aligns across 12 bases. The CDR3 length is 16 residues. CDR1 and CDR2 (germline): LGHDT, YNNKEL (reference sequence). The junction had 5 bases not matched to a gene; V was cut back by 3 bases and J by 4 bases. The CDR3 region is CASSQTSGGVADTQYF. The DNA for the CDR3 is TGTGCCAGCAGCCAGACTAGCGGGGGCGTCGCAGATACGCAGTATTTT.

The CDR3, as DNA: TGTGCCAGCAGTTCGGACCAGAACACTGAAGCTTTCTTT. Its protein is CASSSDQNTEAFF. V usage is TRBV12-3 or TRBV12-4 and J usage is TRBJ1-1; no definite D call. V shed 4 bases and J shed 1 base, with 7 bases lying between them. The CDR3 contains 13 residues.

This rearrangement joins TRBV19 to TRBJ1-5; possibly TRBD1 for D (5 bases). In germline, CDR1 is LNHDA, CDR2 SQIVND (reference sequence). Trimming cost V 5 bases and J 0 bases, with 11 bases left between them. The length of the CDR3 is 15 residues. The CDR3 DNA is TGTGCCAGTAGTTTGGGACGCCTTAGCAATCAGCCCCAGCATTTT. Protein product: CASSLGRLSNQPQHF.

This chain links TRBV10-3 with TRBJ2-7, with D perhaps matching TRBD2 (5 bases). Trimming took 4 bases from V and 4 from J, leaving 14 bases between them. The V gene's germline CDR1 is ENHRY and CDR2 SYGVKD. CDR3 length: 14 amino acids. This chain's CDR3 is CAISATGLVYEQYF. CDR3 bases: TGTGCCATCAGTGCAACCGGACTTGTATACGAGCAGTACTTC.

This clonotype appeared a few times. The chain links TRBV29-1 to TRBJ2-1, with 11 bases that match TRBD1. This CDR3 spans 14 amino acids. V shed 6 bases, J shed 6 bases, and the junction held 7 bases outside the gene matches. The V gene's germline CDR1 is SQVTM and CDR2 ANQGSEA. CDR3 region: CSVADRGLFNEQFF. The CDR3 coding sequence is TGCAGCGTCGCGGACAGGGGGCTCTTCAATGAGCAGTTCTTC.

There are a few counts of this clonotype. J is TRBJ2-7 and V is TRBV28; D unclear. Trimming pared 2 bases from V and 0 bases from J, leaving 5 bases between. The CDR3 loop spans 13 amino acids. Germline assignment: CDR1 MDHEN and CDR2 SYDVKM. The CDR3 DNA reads TGTGCCAGCAGTTTAGTGGACTCCTACGAGCAGTACTTC. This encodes CASSLVDSYEQYF.